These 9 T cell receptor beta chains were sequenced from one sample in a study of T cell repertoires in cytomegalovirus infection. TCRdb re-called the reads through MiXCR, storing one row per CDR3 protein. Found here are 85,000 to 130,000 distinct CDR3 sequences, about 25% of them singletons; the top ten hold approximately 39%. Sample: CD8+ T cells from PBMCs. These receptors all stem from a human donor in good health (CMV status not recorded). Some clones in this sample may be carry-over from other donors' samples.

DNA for the CDR3: TGTGCCAGCAGTCTGGACAGCCTGGGCACAGATACGCAGTATTTT. It specifies CASSLDSLGTDTQYF. This chain joins TRBV28 and TRBJ2-3, with D tentatively TRBD1 (6 bases). Looked up from germline, CDR1 is MDHEN and CDR2 is SYDVKM. V was pared by 5 bases and J by 1 base, with 13 bases between. The CDR3 spans 15 residues.

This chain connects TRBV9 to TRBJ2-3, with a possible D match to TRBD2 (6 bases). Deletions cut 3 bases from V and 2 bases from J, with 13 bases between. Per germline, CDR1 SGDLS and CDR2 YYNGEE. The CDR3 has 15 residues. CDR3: CASSEGGNPTDTQYF. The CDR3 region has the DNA TGTGCCAGCAGCGAAGGCGGGAACCCCACAGATACGCAGTATTTT.

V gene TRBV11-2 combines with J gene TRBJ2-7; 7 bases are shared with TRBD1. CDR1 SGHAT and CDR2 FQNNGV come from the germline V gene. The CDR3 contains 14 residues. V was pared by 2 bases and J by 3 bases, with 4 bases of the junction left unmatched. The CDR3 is CASSLMGTDYEQYF. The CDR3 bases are TGTGCCAGCAGCTTAATGGGGACAGACTACGAGCAGTACTTC.

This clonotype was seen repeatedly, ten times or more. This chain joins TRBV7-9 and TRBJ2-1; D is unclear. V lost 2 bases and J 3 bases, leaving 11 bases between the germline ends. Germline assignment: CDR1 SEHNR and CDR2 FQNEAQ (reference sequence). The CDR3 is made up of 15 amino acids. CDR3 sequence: CASSLPEDHYNEQFF. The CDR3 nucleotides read TGTGCCAGCAGCTTACCCGAGGACCACTACAATGAGCAGTTCTTC.

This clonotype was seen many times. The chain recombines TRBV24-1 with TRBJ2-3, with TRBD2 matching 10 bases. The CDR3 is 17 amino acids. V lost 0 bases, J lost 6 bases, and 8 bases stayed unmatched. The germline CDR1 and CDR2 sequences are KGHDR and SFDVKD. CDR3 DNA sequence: TGTGCCACCAGTGATTTGCGAGCGGGGGGGCTGTCGGATACGCAGTATTTT. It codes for CATSDLRAGGLSDTQYF.

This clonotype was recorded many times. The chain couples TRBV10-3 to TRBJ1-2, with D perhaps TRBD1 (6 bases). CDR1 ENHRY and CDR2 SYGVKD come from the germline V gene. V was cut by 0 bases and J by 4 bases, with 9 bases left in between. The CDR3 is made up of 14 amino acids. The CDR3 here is CAISESGQFYGYTF. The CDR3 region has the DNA TGTGCCATCAGTGAGTCCGGACAGTTCTATGGCTACACCTTC.

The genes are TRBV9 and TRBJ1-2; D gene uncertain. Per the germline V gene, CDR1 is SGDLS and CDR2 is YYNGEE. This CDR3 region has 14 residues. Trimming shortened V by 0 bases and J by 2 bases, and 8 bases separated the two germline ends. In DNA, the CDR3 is TGTGCCAGCAGCGTAGGCACAGACAACTATGGCTACACCTTC. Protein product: CASSVGTDNYGYTF.

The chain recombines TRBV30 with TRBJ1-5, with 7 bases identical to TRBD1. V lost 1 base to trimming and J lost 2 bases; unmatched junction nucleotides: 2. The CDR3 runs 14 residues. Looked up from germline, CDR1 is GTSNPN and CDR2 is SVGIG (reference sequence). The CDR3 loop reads CAWSDDRGNQPQHF. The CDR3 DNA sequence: TGTGCCTGGAGTGATGACAGGGGCAATCAGCCCCAGCATTTT.

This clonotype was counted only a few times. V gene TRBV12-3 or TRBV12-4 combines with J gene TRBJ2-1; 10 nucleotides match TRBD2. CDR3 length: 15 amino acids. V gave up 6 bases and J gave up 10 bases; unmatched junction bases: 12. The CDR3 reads CASSILAGSPEEQFF. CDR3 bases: TGTGCCAGCAGCATACTAGCGGGAAGCCCCGAGGAGCAGTTCTTC.